This entry describes one TCR beta chain. These data come from a study of T cell repertoires in cytomegalovirus infection. TCRdb reanalysed the reads using MiXCR and keeps one entry per CDR3 protein. The sample includes about 100,000 distinct CDR3 sequences, roughly a quarter of them seen just once. Sequencing was done on a sample of CD8+ T cells from PBMCs. The receptor's source is a human donor in good health (CMV status not recorded). Some clones in this sample may be carry-over from other donors' samples.

The CDR3, as DNA: TGCAGCGTTGAAGATACCTCTTCGACAGGGGCGGGCGGCTACACCTTC. Its protein is CSVEDTSSTGAGGYTF. The V gene is TRBV29-1, the J gene TRBJ1-2; 8 nucleotides align to TRBD1. The V segment lost 0 bases and the J segment 8 bases; nucleotides outside the gene matches: 14. Germline CDR1 is SQVTM and CDR2 is ANQGSEA. This CDR3 has 16 residues.